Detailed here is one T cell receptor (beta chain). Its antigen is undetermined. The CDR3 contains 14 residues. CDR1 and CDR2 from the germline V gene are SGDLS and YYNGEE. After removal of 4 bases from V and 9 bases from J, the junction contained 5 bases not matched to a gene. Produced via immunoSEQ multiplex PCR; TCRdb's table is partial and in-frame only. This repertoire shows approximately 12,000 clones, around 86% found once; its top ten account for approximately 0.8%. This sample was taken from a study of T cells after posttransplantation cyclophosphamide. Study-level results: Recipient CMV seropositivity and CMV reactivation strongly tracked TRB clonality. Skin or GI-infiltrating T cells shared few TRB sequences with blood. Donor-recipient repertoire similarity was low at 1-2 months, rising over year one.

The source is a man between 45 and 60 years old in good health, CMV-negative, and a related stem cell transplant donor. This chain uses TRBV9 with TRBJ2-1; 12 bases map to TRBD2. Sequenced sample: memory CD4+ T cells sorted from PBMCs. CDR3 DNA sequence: TGTGCCAGCAGCTCGGGACTAGCGGGTATTGAGCAGTTCTTC. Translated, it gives CASSSGLAGIEQFF.